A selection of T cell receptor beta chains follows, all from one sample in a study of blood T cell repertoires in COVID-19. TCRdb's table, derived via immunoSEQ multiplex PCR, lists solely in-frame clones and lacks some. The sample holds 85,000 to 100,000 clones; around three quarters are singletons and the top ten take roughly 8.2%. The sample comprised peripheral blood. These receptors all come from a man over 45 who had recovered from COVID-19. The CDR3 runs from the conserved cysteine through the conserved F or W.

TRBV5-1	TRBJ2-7	CASRPGGAAEQYF
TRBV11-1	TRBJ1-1	CASSLQGAEAFF
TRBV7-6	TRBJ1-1	CASSPINTEAFF
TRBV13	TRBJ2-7	CASSLDWRGAYEQYF
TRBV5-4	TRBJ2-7	CASSLAGVAGYEQYF
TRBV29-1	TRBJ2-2	CSVEVAVAEINTGELFF
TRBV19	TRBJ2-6	CASSMQTYRAGANVLTF
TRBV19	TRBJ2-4	CASSIVGSGNIQYF
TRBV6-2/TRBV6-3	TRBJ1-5	CASSYSSRQGGVGNQPQHF
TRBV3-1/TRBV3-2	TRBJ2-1	CASSQVSGRNEQFF